This TCR beta chain comes out of a study of spatial heterogeneity in lung cancer (dated by TCRdb to the late 2010s). Broadly, across the study: More beta-chain than alpha-chain transcripts were consistently detected, likely reflecting higher beta-chain transcript abundance. In the raw uncorrected reads, each unique combination of TCR and UMI appeared on average more than ten times. A strong correlation was found between TCR transcript counts in tumor regions and a T cell transcriptional module score from matched bulk RNA-seq. Nonsynonymous mutation counts, determined by whole-exome sequencing of tumor tissue, were related to TCR repertoire features. In non-small cell lung cancer, the study made a quantitative comparison of TCR alpha and beta repertoires among multiple tumor regions, matched nontumor lung and blood. Both alpha and beta chains were TCR-sequenced in samples taken at surgery, namely 220 tumor regions, fewer than 80 matched nontumor lung samples and about 54 PBMC samples. Results and caveats for the whole study, not just this receptor: Confirming at a functional level the hypothesis that regional TCRs recognize regional mutations was considered to require additional single-cell paired TCR alpha and beta sequencing. Counts of ubiquitous and regional expanded TCRs correlated with counts of ubiquitous and regional nonsynonymous mutations, respectively. A correlation was observed between the number of expanded intratumoral alpha and beta TCRs and the tumor nonsynonymous mutation count. TCR-seq coverage of tumor T cells was estimated to be only approximately 7% for alpha chains and approximately 12% for beta chains.

The CDR3 goes from the cysteine to the phenylalanine over 16 residues. The entry retains the CDR3 DNA only, 48 bases that are in frame from base 1. From a lookup of the germline V gene (reference sequence), CDR1 and CDR2 are LNHNV and YYDKDF. Relative to germline, V is 0 bases shorter and J is 5 bases shorter, with 16 bases between their ends. The library came from 5' RACE. Sequencing relied on a NextSeq 500. In the TCR library protocol, a unique molecular identifier was attached to each TCR cDNA molecule so that PCR and sequencing errors could be corrected. Per the source publication's procedure: TCR identification, UMI-based error correction and CDR3 extraction were performed with Decombinator tools. Expanded TCRs were defined as those above a frequency of 2 per 1,000, corresponding to the top 1% of the tumor frequency distribution. Expanded tumor TCRs statistically deemed absent (corrected P<0.05) from at least one tumor region were classed as regional, and all other expanded tumor TCRs were classed as ubiquitous. Renyi diversity was calculated using the R vegan package after each repertoire was subsampled 100 times to 5,000 TCRs. To build CDR3 similarity networks, amino acid triplet string-kernel similarity was used, and CDR3s were connected when their pairwise similarity was above 0.82. Clones were called with MiXCR by TCRdb after fastp trimmed the public reads at Q25, and only in-frame beta chains were retained. Here each entry gathers all rows of one CDR3 protein and keeps the most common genes and DNA. TCRdb's processing, not the study's, gives the V and J calls here. This sample comprises 2,500 to 3,500 distinct CDR3 sequences, less than 8% of them detected only once. 11% of the sample is in the top ten clones.

Interpreted using the paper, the time point label stands for: sample taken at primary tumor resection. Samples were obtained from 70 to 85 patients with early-stage, untreated non-small cell lung cancer from the lung TRACERx cohort. Without any cell sorting, TCR sequencing was performed on whole RNA extracted either from tumor and nontumor lung tissue or from cryopreserved PBMC samples. A patient was chosen for TCR sequencing only when enough RNA was available from at least two tumor regions. A lung pathologist reviewed the tumor and adjacent nontumor lung specimens before the specimens were selected. This clonotype is assessed as medium-sized (0.01 to 0.1%). Its antigen specificity is not known. Base-call qualities are not available, and no considerably larger clone is one nucleotide away.

The clonotype originates from a female donor with early-stage non-small cell lung cancer. The sequencing used lung tumor tissue, collected at surgery. The chain is encoded by TRBV15 joined to TRBJ2-5; no D gene is confidently identified. This receptor has the CDR3 CATSRENQAGRETQYF. The base sequence is TGTGCCACCAGCAGAGAGAACCAGGCCGGAAGGGAGACCCAGTACTTC.